This T cell receptor (beta chain) comes out of a study of blood T cell repertoires in COVID-19. CDR1 and CDR2 from the germline V gene are MNHEY and SMNVEV (reference sequence). This CDR3 region has 18 residues. V lost 2 bases to trimming and J lost 7 bases; unmatched junction nucleotides: 18. In the authors' methods: Estimates of nucleated cell counts were drawn from the amplification of reference gene primers. Produced via immunoSEQ multiplex PCR; TCRdb's table is partial and in-frame only. V, J and clone size reflect that table, while D and trimming were determined from the DNA. Among 84,000 or so clones listed, roughly 80% were seen once.

Material for sequencing was peripheral blood. The receptor was derived from a woman between 40 and 50 years old with active or convalescent COVID-19. The chain joins TRBV27 to TRBJ2-7; 9 nucleotides align to TRBD2. CDR3 residues: CASSLGGLGGRAGEEQYF. CDR3 sequence (DNA): TGTGCCAGCAGTTTAGGGGGTCTTGGCGGGAGGGCCGGGGAAGAGCAGTACTTC.